These 13 T cell receptor beta chains share one sample of origin, sequenced in a study of T-cell memory formation after mild COVID-19. TCRdb recomputed calls from the 5' RACE reads with MiXCR, one row per CDR3 protein. The table shows about 350,000 distinct CDR3 sequences, with around 14% occurring only once. Sequencing input: PBMCs or a T cell subset sorted from them (not recorded which). Every receptor here comes from a man aged 18 to 30 who had mild COVID-19 (a few samples of this study predate the infection). Cell type and time point are not known.

This clonotype was counted between two and nine times. The CDR3 DNA sequence: TGTGCCACCAGCAGGACAGGGTTGACGCAGTATTTT. It yields the protein CATSRTGLTQYF. The chain couples TRBV15 to TRBJ2-3; 7 bases are shared with TRBD1. CDR3 length: 12 residues. Germline loops: CDR1 LNHNV, CDR2 YYDKDF (reference sequence). J lost 9 bases, V lost 3 bases, and 3 bases had no gene match.

The chain carries TRBV5-6 and TRBJ2-1; the D is unclear. This CDR3 comprises 14 residues. The germline V gene encodes CDR1 SGHDT and CDR2 YYEEEE. The V and J ends lost 7 bases and 0 bases respectively, with 11 bases between them. The CDR3 sequence is CASDVGYSYNEQFF. CDR3 bases: TGTGCCAGCGACGTCGGGTACTCCTACAATGAGCAGTTCTTC.

This clonotype was seen a few times. The genes are TRBV4-3 and TRBJ2-2, with a weak D call TRBD2 (8 bases). CDR1 LGHNA and CDR2 YSLEER come from the germline V gene. Trimming pared 0 bases from V and 7 bases from J, leaving 18 bases between. There are 17 residues in the CDR3. The CDR3 loop reads CASSQDSPAGDSGELFF. In DNA, the CDR3 is TGCGCCAGCAGCCAAGATAGCCCAGCGGGGGACAGCGGGGAGCTGTTTTTT.

This chain uses TRBV11-2 with TRBJ2-1; 8 nucleotides match TRBD2. The J segment lost 3 bases and the V segment lost 7 bases, leaving 11 bases of the junction unmatched. Germline V gene sequence: CDR1 SGHAT, CDR2 FQNNGV. The CDR3 sequence is 16 residues long. This chain's CDR3 is CASNDPLAGGYNEQFF. The CDR3 DNA is TGTGCCAGCAACGATCCCCTAGCGGGTGGCTACAATGAGCAGTTCTTC.

This clonotype has only a few counts. The chain employs TRBV9 and TRBJ2-7; possible D gene TRBD1, 6 bases. The CDR3 is 14 amino acids. Germline V CDR1 and CDR2: SGDLS, YYNGEE. The V end was cut by 0 bases, the J end by 2 bases, with 9 bases between. The CDR3 coding sequence is TGTGCCAGCAGCGTAGAGGACAGTCCCTACGAGCAGTACTTC. This sequence encodes CASSVEDSPYEQYF.

This chain connects TRBV9 to TRBJ1-2; the D is unclear. V dropped 0 bases and J dropped 8 bases, with 11 bases sitting between them. Germline V CDR1 and CDR2: SGDLS, YYNGEE. The CDR3 contains 13 residues. In nucleotides, the CDR3 is TGTGCCAGCAGCGTAGAAGGGAAAGGGGGCTACACCTTC. Protein: CASSVEGKGGYTF.

This clonotype was seen many times. This CDR3 reads CASSLVQGNYGYTF. CDR3 in DNA: TGTGCCAGCAGCTTGGTCCAGGGGAACTATGGCTACACCTTC. V and J are TRBV5-6 and TRBJ1-2; a weak D match, TRBD1 (6 bases). Germline loops: CDR1 SGHDT, CDR2 YYEEEE. V lost 0 bases and J lost 2, with 8 bases in between. CDR3 length: 14 amino acids.

The V call is TRBV20-1, the J call TRBJ2-1; 10 bases fit TRBD2. V trimming: 6 bases; J trimming: 8 bases; junction bases outside the gene matches: 7. CDR1 and CDR2 from the germline V gene are DFQATT and SNEGSKA (reference sequence). The CDR3 runs to 13 residues. CDR3 sequence reads: CSAIAGGSDEQFF. In DNA form, the CDR3 reads TGCAGTGCGATAGCGGGGGGATCGGATGAGCAGTTCTTC.

This clonotype was recorded at least ten times. The chain combines TRBV7-3 with TRBJ2-1; possibly TRBD1 for D (5 bases). Between the trimmed V and J ends, which lost 4 bases and 6 bases, there was a span of 16 bases. Germline V gene data show CDR1 as SGHTA and CDR2 as FQGTGA. The CDR3 length is 15 residues. The CDR3 loop is CASSSRQGRINEQFF. The CDR3 DNA is TGTGCCAGCAGCTCCCGGCAGGGCAGAATCAATGAGCAGTTCTTC. Drawing the rest from reference TRBV7-3 and TRBJ2-1, the complete variable domain is GAGVSQTPSNKVTEKGKYVELRCDPISGHTALYWYRQSLGQGPEFLIYFQGTGAADDSGLPNDRFFAVRPEGSVSTLKIQRTERGDSAVYLCASSSRQGRINEQFFGPGTRLTVL.

This clonotype was found many times. The chain has TRBV9 and TRBJ2-7; no definite D call. The CDR3 is made up of 14 amino acids. The germline V and J ends were trimmed by 4 bases and 0 bases, with 11 bases remaining between them. Germline CDR1 and CDR2: SGDLS and YYNGEE. In DNA, the CDR3 is TGTGCCAGCAGCTTTTCTAGTAGCTCCTACGAGCAGTACTTC. Translating it yields CASSFSSSSYEQYF.

In DNA form, the CDR3 reads TGCGCCAGCAGCCAATCAAGATGGAGCAATCAGCCCCAGCATTTT. As protein: CASSQSRWSNQPQHF. The chain has TRBV4-3 and TRBJ1-5; D not resolved. Trimming took 2 bases from V and 1 from J, leaving 9 bases between them. This CDR3 contains 15 residues. The germline V gene has CDR1 LGHNA and CDR2 YSLEER.

The J gene is TRBJ2-1, the V gene TRBV18, with TRBD2 matching 8 bases. The CDR3 spans 16 residues. CDR1 is KGHSH and CDR2 is LQKENI in the germline V gene. V lost 2 bases to trimming and J lost 3 bases; unmatched junction nucleotides: 6. The CDR3 sequence is CASSPRGLGNYNEQFF. Here the CDR3 DNA reads TGTGCCAGCTCACCAAGGGGACTAGGCAACTACAATGAGCAGTTCTTC.

This chain links TRBV18 with TRBJ1-2, with unresolved D. Trimming cost V 3 bases and J 6 bases, with 14 bases left between them. The germline gives CDR1 KGHSH, CDR2 LQKENI. The CDR3 extends over 14 amino acids. CDR3 amino acids: CASSPPTGINGYTF. The CDR3, as DNA: TGTGCCAGCTCACCGCCTACGGGGATTAATGGCTACACCTTC.